Listed below are T cell receptor beta chains from one sample, sequenced in a study of PD-L1 blockade in urothelial cancer. Clones were sequenced by immunoSEQ multiplex PCR, and TCRdb holds only the in-frame ones, with some missing. The data show around 30,000 clones, roughly 82% seen once. This sample comprised PBMCs, obtained around atezolizumab (anti-PD-L1) treatment. The source of these receptors is a man between 60 and 75 years old with urothelial cancer. CDR3s include the opening cysteine and the closing phenylalanine or tryptophan. The order of the fields is clone size, CDR3 length, V gene, D gene, J gene, CDR3 DNA, CDR3 protein. D genes are given only for firm matches. Part of the rows lack a size; the others show once, few, many or a class for expanded clones.

>NA|14|TRBV7-6|NA|TRBJ1-1
TGTGCCAGCAGCTTAAGTACTTTGAACACTGAAGCTTTCTTT
CASSLSTLNTEAFF
>NA|16|TRBV6-1|NA|TRBJ1-1
TGTGCCAGCAGTGAATTGTTGTGGCAATTCAACACTGAAGCTTTCTTT
CASSELLWQFNTEAFF
>NA|11|TRBV19|TRBD1|TRBJ2-7
TGTGCCAGTAGGCAGGGGGACGAGCAGTACTTC
CASRQGDEQYF
>once|15|TRBV2|TRBD1|TRBJ2-7
TGTGCCAGGAGCAAGGGTTCAGGGGGCGCGTACGAGCAGTACTTC
CARSKGSGGAYEQYF
>NA|14|TRBV7-6|NA|TRBJ2-7
TGTGCCAGCAGCTTAGAGCCTAGCGCCCACGAGCAGTACTTC
CASSLEPSAHEQYF
>NA|13|TRBV30|NA|TRBJ1-5
TGTGCCTGCCGTGGGGGGAGCAATCAGCCCCAGCATTTT
CACRGGSNQPQHF
>NA|13|TRBV6-5|TRBD2|TRBJ2-7
TGTGCCAGCAGAGGACTAGCGGGAACCGAGCAGTACTTC
CASRGLAGTEQYF
>NA|15|TRBV5-1|TRBD2|TRBJ2-5
TGCGCCAGCAGCCCGCAAGCGGGGTACCAAGAGACCCAGTACTTC
CASSPQAGYQETQYF
>NA|16|TRBV6-6|TRBD1|TRBJ2-5
TGTGCCAGCAGTTACCCTCGGACAGGGACCGCAGAGACCCAGTACTTC
CASSYPRTGTAETQYF
>NA|13|TRBV10-2|NA|TRBJ2-7
TGCGCCAGCTCCCCTGCGGGCTCGTACGAGCAGTACTTC
CASSPAGSYEQYF
>NA|17|TRBV6-1|TRBD1|TRBJ2-5
TGTGCCAGCAGTGAAATCCGGGACAGGGGGCTTGGGGAGACCCAGTACTTC
CASSEIRDRGLGETQYF
>few|15|TRBV4-2|TRBD1|TRBJ1-5
TGTGCCAGCAGCCAAGAGGGACAGGCGTCTCAGCCCCAGCATTTT
CASSQEGQASQPQHF
>NA|14|TRBV6-6|NA|TRBJ1-1
TGTGCCAGCAGCCCTCCAACAGAGAACACTGAAGCTTTCTTT
CASSPPTENTEAFF
>NA|16|TRBV2|NA|TRBJ1-6
TGTGCCAGCGAAAAGGAGCAGGGGCATGGAAATTCACCCCTCCACTTT
CASEKEQGHGNSPLHF
>few|14|TRBV27|NA|TRBJ1-5
TGTGCCAGCAGTTTCCACAGCAGCAATCAGCCCCAGCATTTT
CASSFHSSNQPQHF
>few|14|TRBV7-8|NA|TRBJ2-7
TGTGCCAGCAGCTTAGACGGGGGAGTGGGCGAGCAGTACTTC
CASSLDGGVGEQYF
>once|14|TRBV5-4|NA|TRBJ1-6
TGTGCCAGCAGCGTTCAGCGCGCTTTTTCACCCCTCCACTTT
CASSVQRAFSPLHF
>NA|13|TRBV30|TRBD2|TRBJ2-7
TGTGCCTGGAGTGTTAGCGGGCTCTACGAGCAGTACTTC
CAWSVSGLYEQYF
>NA|17|TRBV18|NA|TRBJ1-1
TGTGCCAGCTCACCATTAAAATCCCTCCTTGTCGACACTGAAGCTTTCTTT
CASSPLKSLLVDTEAFF
>NA|16|TRBV10-3|NA|TRBJ2-7
TGTGCCATCAGTGAGTCAAGGGGCCTTCATCTCTACGAGCAGTACTTC
CAISESRGLHLYEQYF
>once|13|TRBV27|NA|TRBJ2-7
TGTGCCAGCAGTTTTGACAGGAAAAGAGAGCAGTACTTC
CASSFDRKREQYF
>few|16|TRBV7-9|TRBD1|TRBJ2-3
TGTGCCAGCAGCTTATACAGGGGGCGCTTCACAGATACGCAGTATTTT
CASSLYRGRFTDTQYF
>NA|17|TRBV25-1|TRBD1|TRBJ1-2
TGTGCCAGCACCTACAAAGGGACAGGGGGCCCTCTATGGGGCTACACCTTC
CASTYKGTGGPLWGYTF
>NA|18|TRBV19|TRBD2|TRBJ2-1
TGTGCCAGTACCCCGGGACTAGCGAGAACTACCCCCTACAATGAGCAGTTCTTC
CASTPGLARTTPYNEQFF
>NA|15|TRBV15|TRBD2|TRBJ2-1
TGTGCCACCAGCAGAGAACGACTAGCGGCCGATGAGCAGTTCTTC
CATSRERLAADEQFF
>NA|14|TRBV7-2|NA|TRBJ2-1
TGTGCCAGCAGCCCCGCGGGGTTCTACAATGAGCAGTTCTTC
CASSPAGFYNEQFF
>NA|14|TRBV6-1|NA|TRBJ1-6
TGTGCCAGCAGTGAACAGGGGCAGAGATCACCCCTCCACTTT
CASSEQGQRSPLHF
>NA|13|TRBV4-3|NA|TRBJ2-5
TGCGCCAGCAGCCAATCACCCTCGGGGACCCAGTACTTC
CASSQSPSGTQYF
>NA|18|TRBV4-1|TRBD1|TRBJ1-6
TGCGCCAGCAGCCATCACGGACAGGCCAGCTCCTATAATTCACCCCTCCACTTT
CASSHHGQASSYNSPLHF
>NA|16|TRBV2|TRBD1|TRBJ1-1
TGTGCCAGCAGATCCGGGACAGGGGGATATGTCGAGCCCGCTTTCTTT
CASRSGTGGYVEPAFF
>NA|14|TRBV5-4|NA|TRBJ2-5
TGTGCCAGCAGCTCCCCCAGGGATCGGGAGACCCAGTACTTC
CASSSPRDRETQYF
>NA|13|TRBV10-3|TRBD1|TRBJ2-7
TGTGCCATTAAACAGGGGGCGCGGAACGAGCAGTACTTC
CAIKQGARNEQYF
>NA|15|TRBV11-3|TRBD1|TRBJ2-2
TGTGCCAGCAGCACGGACAGGGGGCGGTCCGGGGAGCTGTTTTTT
CASSTDRGRSGELFF
>NA|17|TRBV27|TRBD1|TRBJ1-6
TGTGCCAGCAGTTTATCAGGGCGGACAGGGTTTCATTCACCCCTCCACTTT
CASSLSGRTGFHSPLHF
>NA|14|TRBV15|NA|TRBJ1-6
TGTGCCACCAGCAGGGAGGTGGGTAATTCACCCCTCCACTTT
CATSREVGNSPLHF
>NA|16|TRBV6-1|TRBD1|TRBJ1-5
TGTGCCAGCAGTGAAGTCCTTAACAGGGGGCCTCAGCCCCAGCATTTT
CASSEVLNRGPQPQHF
>NA|13|TRBV6-6|TRBD1|TRBJ2-5
TGTGCCAGCAGTCACAGGGGCTCAGAGACCCAGTACTTC
CASSHRGSETQYF
>NA|12|TRBV2|NA|TRBJ2-2
TGTGCCAGCTCTCCGGGCACCGGGGAGCTGTTTTTT
CASSPGTGELFF
>NA|16|TRBV5-1|NA|TRBJ2-2
TGCGCCAGCAGCTTGGTCCCGACAGGAAACACCGGGGAGCTGTTTTTT
CASSLVPTGNTGELFF
>NA|14|TRBV18|TRBD1|TRBJ1-6
TGTGCCAGCTCTCAGGACAGGGGAAATTCACCCCTCCACTTT
CASSQDRGNSPLHF
>NA|16|TRBV5-6|TRBD2|TRBJ2-2
TGTGCCAGCAGCTTAAGAGCGGGAGGTATAACCGGGGAGCTGTTTTTT
CASSLRAGGITGELFF
>NA|13|TRBV19|NA|TRBJ2-3
TGTGCCAGTAGCATCGGGGTCACAGATACGCAGTATTTT
CASSIGVTDTQYF
>NA|13|TRBV19|NA|TRBJ1-1
TGTGCCAGTACAAAGGGGTTGAACACTGAAGCTTTCTTT
CASTKGLNTEAFF
>NA|17|TRBV18|NA|TRBJ2-5
TGTGCCAGCTCACCACCGGGGCGCAACAGAAATCAAGAGACCCAGTACTTC
CASSPPGRNRNQETQYF
>NA|14|TRBV7-9|NA|TRBJ1-5
TGTGCCAGCAGCCCCGGTCGGGGGGGTCAGCCCCAGCATTTT
CASSPGRGGQPQHF
>few|15|TRBV5-1|TRBD1|TRBJ1-1
TGCGCCAGCAGCCCGGGACAGACCATGAACACTGAAGCTTTCTTT
CASSPGQTMNTEAFF
>NA|17|TRBV11-2|TRBD2|TRBJ2-1
TGTGCCAGCAGCTTAGGTGTAGCGGGCGTCTCCTACAATGAGCAGTTCTTC
CASSLGVAGVSYNEQFF
>NA|16|TRBV5-1|NA|TRBJ2-1
TGCGCCAGCAGCTCGGACCTTAGCGGTTCCTACAATGAGCAGTTCTTC
CASSSDLSGSYNEQFF
>NA|11|TRBV20-1|TRBD1|TRBJ1-4
TGCAGTGCTCAGGGGGGAGAAAAACTGTTTTTT
CSAQGGEKLFF